Listed here are 22 T cell receptor beta chains from one sample, sequenced in a study of blood T cell repertoires in COVID-19. The data were produced by immunoSEQ multiplex PCR, yet TCRdb's version contains in-frame clones alone and is incomplete. This sample yields about 250,000 clones, of which approximately 84% are seen a single time; 1.5% to 2% belongs to the top ten. Sequencing used PBMCs or T cells enriched from blood (not recorded which). These receptors were collected from a middle-aged man who had recovered from COVID-19.

The genes are TRBV6-5 and TRBJ1-1; D is undetermined. Trimming took 1 base from V and 7 from J, leaving 7 bases between them. The V gene's germline CDR1 is MNHEY and CDR2 SVGAGI. The CDR3 covers 12 residues. CDR3 amino acids: CASSYYGDEAFF. The CDR3 coding sequence is TGTGCCAGCAGTTACTACGGGGATGAAGCTTTCTTT.

The gene calls are TRBV18 and TRBJ2-1; 13 bases line up with TRBD2. This CDR3 comprises 15 residues. The V segment lost 1 base and the J segment 7 bases; nucleotides outside the gene matches: 1. The germline V gene encodes CDR1 KGHSH and CDR2 LQKENI. The CDR3 loop reads CASSPQTSGGNEQFF. DNA of the CDR3: TGTGCCAGCTCACCACAGACTAGCGGGGGGAATGAGCAGTTCTTC.

J is TRBJ2-1 and V is TRBV19; 13 nucleotides align to TRBD2. The CDR3 contains 14 residues. The germline CDR1 and CDR2 sequences are LNHDA and SQIVND (reference sequence). Germline trimming cut 10 bases from V and 10 bases from J; bases unmatched to any gene: 10. CDR3 DNA: TGTGCCACGGCACTAGCGGGAGGGCCGAACGAGCAGTTCTTC. It encodes CATALAGGPNEQFF.

The chain is built from TRBV2 and TRBJ1-3, with D possibly TRBD1 on 5 matching bases. This CDR3 is 15 amino acids long. The V gene lost 0 bases and the J gene lost 4 bases, with 10 bases spanning the gap. CDR1 is SNHLY, CDR2 FYNNEI, per germline. The CDR3 region has the DNA TGTGCCAGCAGTGAAGCGCTGGGGGGAGGAAACACCATATATTTT. This encodes CASSEALGGGNTIYF.

This chain connects TRBV3-1 (or the pseudogene TRBV3-2) to TRBJ1-1, with a weak D call TRBD1 (6 bases). The CDR3 consists of 16 residues. V was cut by 3 bases and J by 0 bases, with 14 bases left in between. CDR1 and CDR2 from the germline V gene are LGHDT and YNNKEL (reference sequence). In DNA, the CDR3 is TGTGCCAGCAGCCATGTGCCAGGGGTAATGAACACTGAAGCTTTCTTT. Encoded protein: CASSHVPGVMNTEAFF.

This clone was found once. This sample also contains other DNA sequences that code for the same CDR3. The chain combines TRBV5-1 with TRBJ1-1, with D possibly being TRBD1 (6 bases). The CDR3 is 14 amino acids. V was shortened by 0 bases and J by 3 bases, with 9 bases between the two germline ends. Per germline, CDR1 SGHRS and CDR2 YFSETQ. The CDR3 is CASSLGQGYTEAFF. CDR3 coding DNA: TGCGCCAGCAGCTTGGGGCAGGGGTACACTGAAGCTTTCTTT.

The chain recombines TRBV9 with TRBJ2-7; TRBD1 agrees at 7 bases. CDR1 SGDLS and CDR2 YYNGEE come from the germline V gene. The CDR3 spans 15 residues. J lost 0 bases, V lost 4 bases, and 7 bases had no gene match. The CDR3 DNA is TGTGCCAGCAGCCCGGGACAGCTACTCTCCTACGAGCAGTACTTC. This translates into CASSPGQLLSYEQYF.

J is TRBJ1-2 and V is TRBV28; D possibly corresponds to TRBD1 (6 bases). Germline-derived CDR1 and CDR2 are MDHEN and SYDVKM. Trimming removed 5 bases at V and 4 bases at J, with 11 bases between. There are 13 residues in the CDR3. In nucleotides, the CDR3 is TGTGCCAGCAGTGCCCAGGGGTTCTATGGCTACACCTTC. Its translation: CASSAQGFYGYTF.

V gene TRBV10-3 combines with J gene TRBJ2-5; 9 bases agree with TRBD1. Germline assignment: CDR1 ENHRY and CDR2 SYGVKD. The CDR3 contains 14 residues. The trim removed 3 bases at V and 4 bases at J, leaving 3 bases unmatched. The CDR3: CAISDGTGLETQYF. CDR3 in DNA: TGTGCCATCAGTGATGGGACAGGGCTAGAGACCCAGTACTTC.

Comments on this clone: This same CDR3 is encoded by further DNA sequences in the sample. This chain uses TRBV27 with TRBJ1-1; TRBD1 matches at 7 bases. Losses at the gene ends were 3 bases for V and 1 base for J; bases not matched to a gene: 2. CDR3 length: 14 amino acids. Germline CDR1 is MNHEY and CDR2 is SMNVEV (reference sequence). CDR3 sequence (DNA): TGTGCCAGCAGTTTGAGACAGGGGAACACTGAAGCTTTCTTT. This translates into CASSLRQGNTEAFF.

This clone was counted only a few times. This chain connects TRBV19 to TRBJ2-3; 9 bases are shared with TRBD2. Trimming took 3 bases from V and 0 from J; bases not matched to a gene: 7. CDR1 is LNHDA, CDR2 SQIVND, per germline (reference sequence). This CDR3 has 17 residues. CDR3 in amino acids: CASSIQTSGHSTDTQYF. The DNA for the CDR3 is TGTGCCAGTAGTATCCAGACTAGCGGACATAGCACAGATACGCAGTATTTT.

The chain couples TRBV30 to TRBJ2-5, with 9 nucleotides matching TRBD2. The CDR3 covers 18 residues. The germline V gene has CDR1 GTSNPN and CDR2 SVGIG (reference sequence). The V segment lost 0 bases and the J segment 4 bases; nucleotides outside the gene matches: 15. The CDR3 loop reads CAWSVRLGLAGVSETQYF. CDR3 DNA sequence: TGTGCCTGGAGTGTACGCTTGGGATTAGCGGGAGTGTCAGAGACCCAGTACTTC.

A single count supports this clone. CDR3 amino acids: CASRSGTEIKEAFF. CDR3 bases: TGTGCCAGCAGATCCGGGACAGAAATTAAAGAAGCTTTCTTT. The gene calls are TRBV11-2 and TRBJ1-1; 7 nucleotides agree with TRBD1. The CDR3 is made up of 14 amino acids. The germline V gene has CDR1 SGHAT and CDR2 FQNNGV. V shed 6 bases and J 8 bases; nucleotides not matched to a gene: 12.

Here the CDR3 DNA reads TGCGCCAGCAGCTTGTCTGTAGCGGGAGGGGTGGATACGCAGTATTTT. Encoded protein: CASSLSVAGGVDTQYF. The V call is TRBV5-1, the J call TRBJ2-3, with TRBD2 matching over 11 bases. Germline-derived CDR1 and CDR2 are SGHRS and YFSETQ. The J segment lost 6 bases and the V segment lost 1 base, leaving 7 bases of the junction unmatched. The CDR3 spans 16 residues.

Written as DNA, the CDR3 is TGTGCCAGTAGCCCCGCGTTACAGCAGCCCCAGCATTTT. This codes for CASSPALQQPQHF. J is TRBJ1-5 and V is TRBV19, with D unclear. In germline, CDR1 is LNHDA, CDR2 SQIVND (reference sequence). V shed 6 bases and J shed 7 bases, with 13 bases lying between them. The CDR3 length is 13 residues. Looking up the rest from reference TRBV19 and TRBJ1-5 gives the full variable domain: DGGITQSPKYLFRKEGQNVTLSCEQNLNHDAMYWYRQDPGQGLRLIYYSQIVNDFQKGDIAEGYSVSREKKESFPLTVTSAQKNPTAFYLCASSPALQQPQHFGDGTRLSIL.

The rearrangement uses TRBV7-2 and TRBJ1-6; D perhaps matches TRBD1 (6 bases). CDR1 is SGHTA and CDR2 is FQGNSA in the germline V gene. Between the trimmed V and J ends, which lost 1 base and 3 bases, there was a span of 7 bases. The CDR3 has 15 amino acids. CDR3 nucleotide sequence: TGTGCCAGCAGCTTAGGGACAGTCTATAATTCACCCCTCCACTTT. It specifies CASSLGTVYNSPLHF.

The chain combines TRBV3-1 (or the pseudogene TRBV3-2) with TRBJ2-3; TRBD1 is a possible D gene (6 bases). The germline V gene has CDR1 LGHDT and CDR2 YNNKEL (reference sequence). CDR3 length: 21 amino acids. Trimming pared 0 bases from V and 2 bases from J, leaving 27 bases between. The CDR3 DNA is TGTGCCAGCAGCCAAGAGGTACAGGGCCTGATAGTGGCGGCCTACACAGATACGCAGTATTTT. Translating it yields CASSQEVQGLIVAAYTDTQYF.

The chain uses TRBV19 and TRBJ1-3; unclear D gene. V was clipped by 3 bases and J by 0 bases, with 15 bases between them. This CDR3 contains 17 residues. Germline V lookup: CDR1 LNHDA, CDR2 SQIVND (reference sequence). The CDR3, as DNA: TGTGCCAGTAGTATCCCCGAGGTGCGTCACTCTGGAAACACCATATATTTT. This translates into CASSIPEVRHSGNTIYF.

This chain links TRBV4-1 with TRBJ1-1; TRBD1 matches at 10 bases. From germline, CDR1 is MGHRA and CDR2 YSYEKL. The ends lost 7 bases at V and 3 bases at J; junction bases unmatched: 8. This CDR3 is built from 15 residues. The CDR3 spells CASTYTGQGDTEAFF. Written as DNA, the CDR3 is TGCGCCAGCACCTACACTGGACAGGGGGACACTGAAGCTTTCTTT.

Worth noting for this clone: At the DNA level, this CDR3 is encoded by other sequences in the same sample as well. This chain links TRBV9 with TRBJ1-5, with a possible D match to TRBD1 (5 bases). The CDR3 is 14 amino acids. Trimming cost V 2 bases and J 1 base, with 7 bases left between them. Germline V gives CDR1 SGDLS, CDR2 YYNGEE. The CDR3 coding sequence is TGTGCCAGCAGCGTCGGGGGAAGCAATCAGCCCCAGCATTTT. Its translation is CASSVGGSNQPQHF.

The V and J genes are TRBV14 and TRBJ2-7, with TRBD1 identical over 10 bases. V dropped 3 bases and J dropped 7; count of bases not matched to a gene: 3. Germline values: CDR1 SGHDN, CDR2 FVKESK. The CDR3 is made up of 13 amino acids. CDR3 in DNA: TGTGCCAGCAGCCAGGGACAGGGGCGAGAGCAGTACTTC. It specifies CASSQGQGREQYF.

V and J are TRBV9 and TRBJ2-1; 12 bases agree with TRBD2. Trimming cost V 3 bases and J 8 bases; bases outside gene matches: 6. This CDR3 has 15 amino acids. Germline V CDR1 and CDR2: SGDLS, YYNGEE. Written as DNA, the CDR3 is TGTGCCAGCAGCGAGACTAGCGGGAGTGGGCATGAGCAGTTCTTC. Encoded protein: CASSETSGSGHEQFF.